This TCR beta chain was identified during a study of early T cells in non-severe SARS-CoV-2 infection. Study details: Chains were unpaired, as sequencing was done on bulk RNA from unsorted whole blood.

This clonotype was picked up many times. Its matching antigen is unknown. Study-wide results and caveats: VDJdb matching, biased toward anti-spike CD8 responses, missed private and CD4 specificities.

Molecules of cDNA were individually given unique molecular identifiers that were attached to them. Each CDR3 protein gets one entry after TCRdb re-called the 5' RACE reads with MiXCR. The data hold some 50,000 distinct CDR3 sequences, with around 6% observed a single time. The sequencing sample was made of whole blood. The TCR was taken from an adult who was a healthcare worker with PCR-confirmed SARS-CoV-2 infection or an uninfected control (not recorded which).

Written as DNA, the CDR3 is TGCGCCAGCAGCCAAGATACTCGAGTGGAAAAACTGTTTTTT. It translates to CASSQDTRVEKLFF. The chain is built from TRBV4-3 and TRBJ1-4; D is uncertain. There are 14 residues in the CDR3. V was trimmed by 0 bases and J by 8 bases, leaving 10 bases between them. Germline loops: CDR1 LGHNA, CDR2 YSLEER.